This is a list of T cell receptor beta chains from one sample in a study of blood T cells in healthy people across ages. TCRdb processed the 5' RACE reads anew with MiXCR; each CDR3 protein has one entry. The data contain under 1 million distinct CDR3 sequences, roughly 44% of them singletons. The sample taken for sequencing was blood. The origin of the receptors is a man aged 60 to 75 in good health. Each CDR3 is given with its conserved first and last residue. The D gene is left open where the match is weak. A row's size may be missing; if present it is once, few, many or a size class.

TRBV20-1	TRBD2	.	TRBJ2-3	TGCAGTGCTCCTAGCGGGGCGGCAGATACGCAGTATTTT	CSAPSGAADTQYF
TRBV5-1	TRBD1	.	TRBJ2-7	TGCGCCAGCAGCTTGTTGACAGGGGGCGAGCAGTACTTC	CASSLLTGGEQYF
TRBV2	.	once	TRBJ2-5	TGTGCCAGCAGTGACAGGTTTAGGGATGAGCAGTACTTC	CASSDRFRDEQYF
TRBV20-1	.	.	TRBJ1-5	TGCGCGGGTTCGCGAACAGGGTTCGACAATCAGCCCCAGCATTTT	CAGSRTGFDNQPQHF
TRBV14	.	.	TRBJ2-5	TGTGCCAGCAGCCAAGCGTCGGCCCCGAGGGCCCAGTACTTC	CASSQASAPRAQYF
TRBV11-2	TRBD1	.	TRBJ1-4	TGTGCCAGCAGCTTCCTCGGGACAGGGGGCCGCAGACTGTTTTTT	CASSFLGTGGRRLFF
TRBV27	TRBD2	.	TRBJ2-3	TGTGCCAGCAGTTTCCTAGCGGGGGAAGATACGCAGTATTTT	CASSFLAGEDTQYF
TRBV6-1	TRBD1	.	TRBJ1-5	TGTGCCAGCAGTGAACGAGGACAGGGCAATCAGCCCCAGCATTTT	CASSERGQGNQPQHF
TRBV29-1	TRBD2	few	TRBJ2-2	TGCAGCGTTACCAAGGGACTAGGGACCGGGGAGCTGTTTTTT	CSVTKGLGTGELFF
TRBV27	TRBD1	.	TRBJ1-2	TGTGCCAGCAGAAGAACAGGGGGCGCGAATGGCTACACCTTC	CASRRTGGANGYTF
TRBV3-1	.	.	TRBJ1-4	TGTGCCAGTAGCCAAGATTCTGGGGGGAGATCTAAGGAAAAACTGTTTTTT	CASSQDSGGRSKEKLFF
TRBV5-6	.	.	TRBJ1-2	TGTGCCAGCAGCTTTGGGGGCGGTCAGTCATCTAACTATGGCTACACCTTC	CASSFGGGQSSNYGYTF
TRBV20-1	.	.	TRBJ2-5	TGCAGTGCTAGCCCGGTAGGAGAGACCCAGTACTTC	CSASPVGETQYF
TRBV7-2	.	.	TRBJ2-7	TGTGCCAGCAGCTTAATGCGAGGGGGGAAAAATGAGCAGTACTTC	CASSLMRGGKNEQYF
TRBV10-3	.	.	TRBJ1-5	TGTGCCATCAGTGAGGGGGGCGGGTTGGGATTCTTCTCCCAGCCCCAGCATTTT	CAISEGGGLGFFSQPQHF
TRBV5-1	.	.	TRBJ2-1	TGCGCCAGCACAATGGACTCGACCAGTCACAATGAGCAGTTCTTC	CASTMDSTSHNEQFF
TRBV3-1	.	.	TRBJ1-1	TGTGCCAGCAGCCAAGATAAATCCGCCGGGACGAAAGCTTTCTTT	CASSQDKSAGTKAFF
TRBV4-3	.	many	TRBJ2-5	TGCGCCAGCAGCCAAGATTTCGCTCGTGTTGAGACCCAGTACTTC	CASSQDFARVETQYF
TRBV18	.	.	TRBJ1-6	TGTGCCAGCTCACCAGCATCAACCCAGCTTGAGTTCTATAATTCACCCCTCCACTTT	CASSPASTQLEFYNSPLHF
TRBV5-1	.	.	TRBJ1-1	TGCGCCAGCAGCTTGGATGGACAGATGAACACTGAAGCTTTCTTT	CASSLDGQMNTEAFF
TRBV29-1	.	many	TRBJ2-7	TGCAGCGTTGAGCAGGCCTACGAGCAGTACTTC	CSVEQAYEQYF
TRBV10-3	TRBD1	.	TRBJ1-2	TGTGCCATCAGTGAGACAACAGTAGGACAGGGCCATGGCTACACCTTC	CAISETTVGQGHGYTF
TRBV5-1	.	.	TRBJ1-6	TGCGCCAGCAGCTTTGGCCAAAGTAATTCACCCCTCCACTTT	CASSFGQSNSPLHF
TRBV10-2	.	few	TRBJ1-5	TGCGCCAGCAGTGAGTCGTCCAGGGGCGCGAGGTGGGGACATCAGCCCCAGCATTTT	CASSESSRGARWGHQPQHF
TRBV7-2	.	.	TRBJ2-7	TGTGCCAGCACCATTATAGGACGCGAGCAGTACTTC	CASTIIGREQYF
TRBV7-8	TRBD2	few	TRBJ2-7	TGTGCCAGCAGCACGGGGACTAGCGGGGACTACGAGCAGTACTTC	CASSTGTSGDYEQYF
TRBV27	.	.	TRBJ2-5	TGTGCCAGCAGTCCCCGGAGCAGCTACCAAGAGACCCAGTACTTC	CASSPRSSYQETQYF
TRBV14	.	.	TRBJ2-7	TGTGCCAGCAGCCAAGAAAGGGGTCCCTACGAGCAGTACTTC	CASSQERGPYEQYF
TRBV11-2	.	many	TRBJ2-3	TGTGCCAGCAGCTTAGTTCCCCCAGATACGCAGTATTTT	CASSLVPPDTQYF
TRBV7-9	.	.	TRBJ2-7	TGTGCCAGCAGCTTAGGGAGCGGGTATTACGAGCAGTACTTC	CASSLGSGYYEQYF
TRBV24-1	.	.	TRBJ2-1	TGTGCCACCAGGGTCAACCGACTATCTTCAGAGCAGTTCTTC	CATRVNRLSSEQFF
TRBV12-3/TRBV12-4	TRBD2	.	TRBJ2-5	TGTGCCAGCAGTTACGCTTTTGGGGGGAGGGAAGAGACCCAGTACTTC	CASSYAFGGREETQYF
TRBV29-1	TRBD2	many	TRBJ2-5	TGCAGCGTTGATTGGACTAGCGGTGATGAGACCCAGTACTTC	CSVDWTSGDETQYF
TRBV12-3/TRBV12-4	TRBD2	few	TRBJ2-7	TGTGCCAGCAGTTCCGGGGGGGGAGAATCCTACGAGCAGTACTTC	CASSSGGGESYEQYF
TRBV7-3	.	.	TRBJ2-2	TGTGCCAGCAGCTACCTTAGCACCGGGGAGCTGTTTTTT	CASSYLSTGELFF